Here is one T cell receptor (beta chain) with its context. These data originate in a study of type 1 and type 2 diabetes patients. Amplification started from genomic DNA. Multiplex PCR with 30 forward and 13 reverse primers amplified the TCR beta CDR3. TCRdb recomputed calls from the multiplex PCR reads with MiXCR, one row per CDR3 protein. The sample holds 270,000 or so distinct CDR3 sequences, around 47% seen once. Sequences were obtained from peripheral blood mononuclear cells (PBMCs). The clonotype originates from a man aged 18 to 29 with type 2 diabetes.

The CDR3 spells CASSDGPHLSAGSYEQYF. For the CDR3, the DNA is TGTGCCAGCAGTGACGGCCCCCATCTCTCAGCGGGAAGCTACGAGCAGTACTTC. The rearrangement joins TRBV2 to TRBJ2-7; TRBD2 agrees at 7 bases. V shed 3 bases and J 3 bases; nucleotides not matched to a gene: 17. Per the germline V gene, CDR1 is SNHLY and CDR2 is FYNNEI. There are 18 residues in the CDR3.